The clone carrying this TCR beta chain was found a few times. The antigen is undetermined. This sample was included in a study of identical twins. Study-level findings and limits: Models underpredicted monozygotic twin sharing of out-of-frame TCR alpha. Alpha sequences out of frame and shared by twins had excess low generation probability.

A single record per CDR3 protein comes from TCRdb applying MiXCR to the 5' RACE reads. The data hold some 690,000 distinct CDR3 sequences, with less than 25% observed a single time. Trimming stripped 4 bases from V and 5 bases from J, with 11 bases between. CDR3 size: 14 residues. These data were also filed under a second study, of T cells expressing NK-cell markers. That report adds: According to the study, TCR beta repertoires originated from sorted CD3+CD56+NKG2C+, CD3+CD56+NKG2C- and CD3+CD56-NKG2C+ T cells. Four donors showed these clonotypes also leading the CD3+CD56-NKG2C+ fraction.

This TCR was sampled from a woman aged 18-29 years in good health. The V gene is TRBV12-3 or TRBV12-4, the J gene TRBJ2-2, with D uncertain. Material: PBMCs. This CDR3 reads CASSSPFETGELFF. The CDR3, as DNA: TGTGCCAGCAGTTCACCCTTTGAGACCGGGGAGCTGTTTTTT.